This entry features one T cell receptor beta chain sequence. There were healthy Caucasian individuals from Russia, aged 6 to 90, serving as donors. Each sample had at least 6.5 million PBMCs isolated. This CDR3 spans 15 amino acids. Trimming left V 0 bases short and J 4 bases short, with 13 bases between. Germline loops: CDR1 DFQATT, CDR2 SNEGSKA (reference sequence). The sample comes from a study of blood T cells in healthy people across ages. PCR was performed a second time for about 7 to 12 cycles using a sample-barcoded 5' primer and a J-beta primer mix. Every cDNA molecule carried a tag from a template-switch adaptor bearing 12 random nucleotides. TCRdb independently ran MiXCR on the 5' RACE reads; one entry per CDR3 protein. The sample contains under 850,000 distinct CDR3 sequences, 36% of which appear only once.

Sequenced: blood. This TCR was sampled from a man aged 18 to 30 in good health. The rearrangement uses TRBV20-1 and TRBJ1-5; D is unresolved. The CDR3 DNA follows: TGCAGTGCTAGAGAGGTGTTGAAGGGAAATCAGCCCCAGCATTTT. Protein: CSAREVLKGNQPQHF.